One and the same sample provided the 28 T cell receptor beta chains below, sequenced in a study of early T cells in non-severe SARS-CoV-2 infection. TCRdb processed the 5' RACE reads anew with MiXCR; each CDR3 protein has one entry. This table has 70,000 or so distinct CDR3 sequences, around 10% appearing once. Sample: whole blood, taken at baseline. The source is an adult who was a healthcare worker with PCR-confirmed SARS-CoV-2 infection or an uninfected control (not recorded which).

This clonotype is medium-sized by share. Its ends do not fully match the called genes, so a read error is possible. The V gene is TRBV5-1, the J gene TRBJ2-3; D is perhaps TRBD2 (6 bases). Germline assignment: CDR1 SGHRS and CDR2 YFSETQ. The CDR3 covers 14 residues. The CDR3: CASSFSGSTDTQYF. In nucleotides, the CDR3 is TGTGCCAGCAGCTTTAGCGGCAGCACAGATACGCAGTATTTT. Full variable domain (outside the CDR3, taken from reference TRBV5-1 and TRBJ2-3): KAGVTQTPRYLIKTRGQQVTLSCSPISGHRSVSWYQQTPGQGLQFLFEYFSETQRNKGNFPGRFSGRQFSNSRSEMNVSTLELGDSALYLCASSFSGSTDTQYFGPGTRLTVL.

This clonotype was detected many times. The chain recombines TRBV7-3 with TRBJ2-3; D is ambiguous. Germline V gene data show CDR1 as SGHTA and CDR2 as FQGTGA. This CDR3 has 14 amino acids. V shed 5 bases and J shed 3 bases, with 12 bases lying between them. CDR3 sequence reads: CASSPGSQTDTQYF. The CDR3 DNA follows: TGTGCCAGCAGCCCCGGGTCACAGACAGATACGCAGTATTTT.

This clonotype was found a few times. The chain uses TRBV6-2 or TRBV6-3 and TRBJ1-5; the D is unclear. The CDR3 loop spans 13 amino acids. Trimming took 7 bases from V and 6 from J, leaving 13 bases between them. Per germline, CDR1 MNHEY and CDR2 SVGEGT. Here the CDR3 DNA reads TGTGCCAGCACCGGTGTGAGAGTTCAGCCCCAGCATTTT. Protein sequence: CASTGVRVQPQHF.

In its sample, this clonotype was seen many times. The CDR3 DNA reads TGTGCCAGCGGAACCGGGACAGGGAGACCTGGGGCCAACGTCCTGACTTTC. It yields the protein CASGTGTGRPGANVLTF. The chain recombines TRBV21-1 with TRBJ2-6; the D call of TRBD1 is as the table states it, not checked on the DNA. TRBV21-1 is noted as a pseudogene. The CDR3 contains 17 residues.

The chain combines TRBV7-9 with TRBJ2-5; 10 bases agree with TRBD2. After removal of 2 bases from V and 2 bases from J, the junction contained 5 bases not matched to a gene. The V gene's germline CDR1 is SEHNR and CDR2 FQNEAQ (reference sequence). The CDR3 has 16 amino acids. The CDR3 loop is CASSLLWTSGQETQYF. The CDR3 region has the DNA TGTGCCAGCAGCTTATTATGGACTAGCGGTCAAGAGACCCAGTACTTC.

Only a few counts were recorded for this clonotype. The genes are TRBV11-2 and TRBJ1-4; no reliable D call. The germline CDR1 and CDR2 sequences are SGHAT and FQNNGV. The CDR3 loop spans 15 amino acids. V was shortened by 8 bases and J by 0 bases, with 13 bases between the two germline ends. The CDR3 reads CASGDRVATNEKLFF. The CDR3 bases are TGTGCCAGCGGGGATAGGGTTGCAACTAATGAAAAACTGTTTTTT.

This rearrangement joins TRBV7-2 to TRBJ1-1; weak D call: TRBD1 (5 bases). Germline-derived CDR1 and CDR2 are SGHTA and FQGNSA. The CDR3 runs to 18 residues. With 1 base removed from V and 1 base from J, the gap between germline ends came to 19 bases. This chain's CDR3 is CASSLVGVVGRSNTEAFF. DNA for the CDR3: TGTGCCAGCAGCTTAGTAGGGGTGGTGGGGCGTTCGAACACTGAAGCTTTCTTT.

The sample holds many counts of this clonotype. V and J are TRBV19 and TRBJ1-1; the D is unclear. The V end lost 3 bases, the J end lost 0 bases, and 5 bases lay between the germline ends. Germline V gene sequence: CDR1 LNHDA, CDR2 SQIVND (reference sequence). The CDR3 runs 13 residues. CDR3 amino acids: CASSINMNTEAFF. CDR3 nucleotides: TGTGCCAGTAGTATCAACATGAACACTGAAGCTTTCTTT.

The genes are TRBV6-5 and TRBJ1-1; D not resolved. Germline CDR1 reads MNHEY; CDR2 reads SVGAGI. The length of the CDR3 is 13 residues. V shed 7 bases and J shed 4 bases, with 13 bases lying between them. DNA for the CDR3: TGTGCCAGCACCAAGGCACCGACCACTGAAGCTTTCTTT. This translates into CASTKAPTTEAFF.

This clonotype was seen ten or more times. The chain uses TRBV10-3 and TRBJ1-6; 10 positions agree with TRBD1. V shed 4 bases, J shed 6 bases, and the junction held 6 bases outside the gene matches. The CDR3 extends over 16 amino acids. The germline gives CDR1 ENHRY, CDR2 SYGVKD. CDR3 DNA: TGTGCCATCAGTGTGGGGACAGGGGAAATTAATTCACCCCTCCACTTT. As protein: CAISVGTGEINSPLHF.

The rearrangement uses TRBV2 and TRBJ1-5; D not resolved. Deletions cut 6 bases from V and 0 bases from J, with 3 bases between. Germline loops: CDR1 SNHLY, CDR2 FYNNEI. CDR3 length: 12 residues. The CDR3 DNA sequence: TGTGCCAGCAGGAGTAGCAATCAGCCCCAGCATTTT. Its translation is CASRSSNQPQHF.

This clonotype was seen many times. The V gene is TRBV20-1, the J gene TRBJ2-3, with D possibly matching TRBD1 (5 bases). V lost 6 bases, J lost 4 bases, and 11 bases lay in between. The length of the CDR3 is 12 residues. The germline V gene has CDR1 DFQATT and CDR2 SNEGSKA (reference sequence). CDR3 sequence: CSAMKGADTQYF. DNA for the CDR3: TGCAGTGCAATGAAAGGGGCAGATACGCAGTATTTT.

This clonotype was recorded many times. V gene TRBV7-2 combines with J gene TRBJ1-1; D unresolved. The CDR3 extends over 13 amino acids. Germline V gene data show CDR1 as SGHTA and CDR2 as FQGNSA. Deletions cut 5 bases from V and 8 bases from J, with 15 bases between. The CDR3 bases are TGTGCCAGCAGCATTCCGGGCCGCAAGGAAGCTTTCTTT. Translating gives CASSIPGRKEAFF.

This chain uses TRBV30 with TRBJ1-2; no reliable D call. The CDR3 length is 13 residues. Between the trimmed V and J ends, which lost 3 bases and 2 bases, there was a span of 10 bases. Germline V CDR1 and CDR2: GTSNPN, SVGIG (reference sequence). The CDR3 DNA reads TGTGCCTGGAGGTGGAGGGAGAACTATGGCTACACCTTC. It encodes CAWRWRENYGYTF.

CDR3 DNA sequence: TGTGCCAGCAGCTTAGATCGACGGGCAGATACGCAGTATTTT. As protein: CASSLDRRADTQYF. V and J are TRBV11-2 and TRBJ2-3, with unresolved D. The CDR3 consists of 14 residues. V lost 0 bases to trimming and J lost 4 bases, with 8 bases between them. Germline-derived CDR1 and CDR2 are SGHAT and FQNNGV.

This clonotype was counted at least ten times. The genes are TRBV20-1 and TRBJ1-1, with D perhaps TRBD1 (5 bases). Germline V lookup: CDR1 DFQATT, CDR2 SNEGSKA (reference sequence). V was clipped by 1 base and J by 1 base, with 7 bases between them. The CDR3 has 13 amino acids. CDR3 sequence: CSARGGANTEAFF. CDR3 in DNA: TGCAGTGCTAGAGGGGGCGCGAACACTGAAGCTTTCTTT.

V gene TRBV18 combines with J gene TRBJ1-5; D remains ambiguous. This CDR3 comprises 14 residues. Germline lookup yields CDR1 KGHSH and CDR2 LQKENI. V was trimmed by 3 bases and J by 2 bases, leaving 8 bases between them. CDR3 sequence reads: CASSPSDGNQPQHF. CDR3 in DNA: TGTGCCAGCTCACCGAGTGACGGCAATCAGCCCCAGCATTTT.

In this sample, this clonotype turned up many times. The chain recombines TRBV7-8 with TRBJ2-1, with a possible D match to TRBD2 (6 bases). The V gene's germline CDR1 is SGHVS and CDR2 FQNEAQ. The V and J ends lost 2 bases and 6 bases respectively, with 17 bases between them. The CDR3 is 16 amino acids. CDR3 coding DNA: TGTGCCAGCAGCTTATTGGGATCTCACGGGGGCAATGAGCAGTTCTTC. It codes for CASSLLGSHGGNEQFF.

The rearrangement links TRBV2 to TRBJ2-2, with a weak D call TRBD1 (5 bases). The CDR3 has 14 residues. V was shortened by 8 bases and J by 8 bases, with 18 bases between the two germline ends. The germline V gene has CDR1 SNHLY and CDR2 FYNNEI. As DNA, the CDR3 is TGTGCCAGCCGACTCAGCAGGGCGACGGGGGAGCTGTTTTTT. Translated, it gives CASRLSRATGELFF.

CDR3 nucleotide sequence: TGTGCCACCTCCCGAATGAGACAGGGCAGCGGGGAGCTGTTTTTT. It yields the protein CATSRMRQGSGELFF. The gene calls are TRBV24-1 and TRBJ2-2; 7 nucleotides align to TRBD1. In germline, CDR1 is KGHDR, CDR2 SFDVKD. V lost 9 bases and J lost 7; bases outside the gene matches: 13. The CDR3 consists of 15 residues.

This clonotype has ten or more counts. The J gene is TRBJ2-5, the V gene TRBV2; D unresolved. Germline CDR1 and CDR2: SNHLY and FYNNEI. V lost 4 bases to trimming and J lost 3 bases, with 9 bases between them. The CDR3 loop spans 13 amino acids. The CDR3 region is CASSGQRKETQYF. The CDR3 coding sequence is TGTGCCAGCAGTGGTCAACGGAAAGAGACCCAGTACTTC.

There are many counts of this clonotype. The rearrangement uses TRBV6-5 and TRBJ2-3, with D possibly being TRBD1 (5 bases). V shed 6 bases and J shed 8 bases, with 18 bases lying between them. The CDR3 runs 14 residues. The germline CDR1 and CDR2 sequences are MNHEY and SVGAGI. CDR3 bases: TGTGCCAGCAGCCCACTTAGACAGCTACCTACGCAGTATTTT. Encoded protein: CASSPLRQLPTQYF.

Only a few counts were recorded for this clonotype. J is TRBJ2-3 and V is TRBV7-9; 9 nucleotides match TRBD1. Germline CDR1 reads SEHNR; CDR2 reads FQNEAQ (reference sequence). With 5 bases clipped from V and 0 bases from J, the junction kept 6 bases outside the gene matches. The CDR3 loop spans 16 amino acids. The CDR3 protein is CASSQDRGPSTDTQYF. Written as DNA, the CDR3 is TGTGCCAGCAGCCAGGACAGGGGCCCCAGCACAGATACGCAGTATTTT.

This rearrangement joins TRBV5-6 to TRBJ1-1; D not resolved. Germline V CDR1 and CDR2: SGHDT, YYEEEE. The CDR3 consists of 14 residues. V gave up 4 bases and J gave up 7 bases, with 17 bases separating them. CDR3 sequence (DNA): TGTGCCAGCAGCCTTCCTCCGGAACCCCTTGAAGCTTTCTTT. Its protein product is CASSLPPEPLEAFF.

There are many counts of this clonotype. The V and J genes are TRBV7-3 and TRBJ2-3; the D gene is possibly TRBD2 (7 bases). CDR1 and CDR2 from the germline V gene are SGHTA and FQGTGA. Trimming removed 0 bases from V and 4 bases from J, with 17 bases in between. CDR3 size: 17 residues. The DNA for the CDR3 is TGTGCCAGCAGCTTAACGACCCTCTCGGGGGGCGCAGATACGCAGTATTTT. Protein: CASSLTTLSGGADTQYF.

The V and J genes are TRBV4-1 and TRBJ2-3; 9 bases agree with TRBD2. The germline gives CDR1 MGHRA, CDR2 YSYEKL. V shed 0 bases and J 1 base; nucleotides not matched to a gene: 11. The CDR3 contains 19 residues. CDR3 sequence (DNA): TGCGCCAGCAGCCAAGATCCCTTTCTTGAGCGGGGGGGCACAGATACGCAGTATTTT. Protein product: CASSQDPFLERGGTDTQYF.

This clonotype was observed a handful of times. The genes are TRBV19 and TRBJ1-5; D gene unclear. The CDR3 is 13 amino acids. V shed 7 bases and J shed 2 bases, with 9 bases lying between them. Germline V CDR1 and CDR2: LNHDA, SQIVND (reference sequence). CDR3 protein: CASNGRRNQPQHF. The DNA for the CDR3 is TGTGCCAGTAACGGACGGCGCAATCAGCCCCAGCATTTT.

The CDR3 is CASTIGGLGSYEQYF. The DNA for the CDR3 is TGTGCCAGCACCATCGGAGGATTAGGGTCCTACGAGCAGTACTTC. The genes are TRBV28 and TRBJ2-7, with a tentative D call TRBD2 (5 bases). Germline V lookup: CDR1 MDHEN, CDR2 SYDVKM. V lost 7 bases and J 1 base, leaving 17 bases between the germline ends. CDR3 length equals 15 residues. Combining the CDR3 with reference TRBV28 and TRBJ2-7 gives the whole variable domain DVKVTQSSRYLVKRTGEKVFLECVQDMDHENMFWYRQDPGLGLRLIYFSYDVKMKEKGDIPEGYSVSREKKERFSLILESASTNQTSMYLCASTIGGLGSYEQYFGPGTRLTVT.